The clone carrying this T cell receptor beta chain came up many times. Under the authors' procedure: Counts of nucleated cells, estimated from reference gene primer amplification, were obtained. The table came from immunoSEQ multiplex PCR; TCRdb's copy has only in-frame clones and leaves some out. From that table come the V and J calls and clone size; the DNA was used to work out D and trimming. The sample contains 250,000 or so clones, over 75% of which appear only once. V shed 5 bases and J 6 bases; nucleotides not matched to a gene: 14. Looked up from germline, CDR1 is SGHVS and CDR2 is FQNEAQ. The CDR3 is 16 amino acids. The sample originates from a study of blood T cell repertoires in COVID-19. Background on the study: The analysed material was cDNA or gDNA that came from T cells, B-cell-depleted T cells, or PBMCs.

The sequencing sample was made of peripheral blood. The chain carries TRBV7-8 and TRBJ2-7; TRBD1 matches 9 bases. This clonotype was obtained from a woman between 25 and 40 years old with acute or convalescent COVID-19. The CDR3 is CASSPGTGTLGSEQYF. The CDR3 coding sequence is TGTGCCAGCAGCCCCGGGACAGGGACCTTGGGGTCCGAGCAGTACTTC.